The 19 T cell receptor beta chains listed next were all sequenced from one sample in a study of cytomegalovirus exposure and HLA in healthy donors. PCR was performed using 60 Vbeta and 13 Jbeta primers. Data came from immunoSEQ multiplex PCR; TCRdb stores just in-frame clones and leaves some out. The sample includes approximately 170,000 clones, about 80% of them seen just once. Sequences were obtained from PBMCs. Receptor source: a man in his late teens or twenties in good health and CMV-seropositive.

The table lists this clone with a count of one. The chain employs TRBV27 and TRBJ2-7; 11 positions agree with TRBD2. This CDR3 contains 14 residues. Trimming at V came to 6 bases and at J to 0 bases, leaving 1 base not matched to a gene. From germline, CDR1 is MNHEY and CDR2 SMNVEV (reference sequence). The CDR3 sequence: CASRGLAVSYEQYF. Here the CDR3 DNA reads TGTGCCAGCAGGGGACTAGCGGTCTCCTACGAGCAGTACTTC.

The CDR3 coding sequence is TGCAGCTCCCAGGGGGACAGCGTCTTCTACAATGAGCAGTTCTTC. Translation gives CSSQGDSVFYNEQFF. The chain is built from TRBV29-1 and TRBJ2-1; 7 bases fit TRBD1. The CDR3 extends over 15 amino acids. V lost 8 bases to trimming and J lost 3 bases; unmatched junction nucleotides: 13. Germline values: CDR1 SQVTM, CDR2 ANQGSEA.

The CDR3 nucleotides read TGTGCCAGCAGCGTAGACTACAGGGGCCCGAACACTGAAGCTTTCTTT. Its protein is CASSVDYRGPNTEAFF. The genes are TRBV9 and TRBJ1-1; the match to TRBD1 covers 7 bases. CDR1 and CDR2 from the germline V gene are SGDLS and YYNGEE. Trimming removed 0 bases from V and 1 base from J; junction bases left unmatched: 6. CDR3 length equals 16 residues.

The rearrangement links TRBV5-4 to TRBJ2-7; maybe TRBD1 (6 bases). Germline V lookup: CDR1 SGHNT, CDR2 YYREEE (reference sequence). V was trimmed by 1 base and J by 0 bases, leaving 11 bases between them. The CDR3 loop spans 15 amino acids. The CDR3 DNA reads TGTGCCAGCAGCTTGCCGGGACAAGTCTCCTACGAGCAGTACTTC. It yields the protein CASSLPGQVSYEQYF.

This CDR3 reads CASSDQGRTDTQYF. The CDR3 region has the DNA TGTGCCAGCAGTGATCAGGGTCGCACAGATACGCAGTATTTT. The V and J genes are TRBV6-1 and TRBJ2-3; maybe TRBD1 (5 bases). This CDR3 comprises 14 residues. V lost 3 bases to trimming and J lost 1 base, with 8 bases between them. The germline CDR1 and CDR2 sequences are MNHNS and SASEGT.

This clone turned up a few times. The CDR3 bases are TGTGCCTGGAGTCTCCGGTACGAGCAGTACTTC. It yields the protein CAWSLRYEQYF. The V gene is TRBV30, the J gene TRBJ2-7, with no clear D. This CDR3 is built from 11 residues. Germline loops: CDR1 GTSNPN, CDR2 SVGIG (reference sequence). Trimming pared 2 bases from V and 4 bases from J, leaving 6 bases between.

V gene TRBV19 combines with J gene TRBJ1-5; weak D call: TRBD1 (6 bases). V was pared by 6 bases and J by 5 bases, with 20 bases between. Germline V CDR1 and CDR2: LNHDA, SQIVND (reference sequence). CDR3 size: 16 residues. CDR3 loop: CASRGSRTAFYQPQHF. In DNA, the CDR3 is TGTGCCAGTAGGGGATCCCGGACAGCCTTTTATCAGCCCCAGCATTTT.

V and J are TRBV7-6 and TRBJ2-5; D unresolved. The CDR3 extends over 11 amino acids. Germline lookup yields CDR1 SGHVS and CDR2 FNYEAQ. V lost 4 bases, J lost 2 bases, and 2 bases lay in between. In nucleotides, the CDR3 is TGTGCCAGCAGCTCTCAAGAGACCCAGTACTTC. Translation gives CASSSQETQYF.

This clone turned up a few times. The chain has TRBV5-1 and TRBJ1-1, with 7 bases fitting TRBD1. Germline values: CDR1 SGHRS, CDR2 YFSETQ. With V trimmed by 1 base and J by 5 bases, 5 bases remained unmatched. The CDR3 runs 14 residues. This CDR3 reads CASSLKGAETEAFF. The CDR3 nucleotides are TGCGCCAGCAGCTTGAAGGGGGCTGAGACTGAAGCTTTCTTT.

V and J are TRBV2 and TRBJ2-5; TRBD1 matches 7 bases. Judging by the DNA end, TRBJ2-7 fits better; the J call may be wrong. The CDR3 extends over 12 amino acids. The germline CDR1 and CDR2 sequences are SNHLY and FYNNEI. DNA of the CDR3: TGTGCCAGCAGTACCGGACAGGTCGAGCAGTACTTC. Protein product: CASSTGQVEQYF.

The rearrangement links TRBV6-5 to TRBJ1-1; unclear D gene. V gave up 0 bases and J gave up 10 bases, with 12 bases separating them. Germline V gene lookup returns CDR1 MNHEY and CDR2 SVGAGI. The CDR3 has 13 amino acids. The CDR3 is CASSYSPGGLAFF. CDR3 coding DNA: TGTGCCAGCAGTTACTCCCCCGGAGGGCTAGCTTTCTTT.

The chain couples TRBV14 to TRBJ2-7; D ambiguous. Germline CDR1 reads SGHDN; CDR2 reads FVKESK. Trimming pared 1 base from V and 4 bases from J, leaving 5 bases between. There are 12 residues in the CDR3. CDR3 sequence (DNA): TGTGCCAGCAGCCAAGCCCCTTACGAGCAGTACTTC. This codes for CASSQAPYEQYF.

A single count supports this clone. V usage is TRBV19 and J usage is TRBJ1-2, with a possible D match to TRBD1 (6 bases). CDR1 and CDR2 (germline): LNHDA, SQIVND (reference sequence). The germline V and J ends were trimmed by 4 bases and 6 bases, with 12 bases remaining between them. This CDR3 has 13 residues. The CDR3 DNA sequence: TGTGCCAGTAGTACCAACAGGGATCATGGCTACACCTTC. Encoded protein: CASSTNRDHGYTF.

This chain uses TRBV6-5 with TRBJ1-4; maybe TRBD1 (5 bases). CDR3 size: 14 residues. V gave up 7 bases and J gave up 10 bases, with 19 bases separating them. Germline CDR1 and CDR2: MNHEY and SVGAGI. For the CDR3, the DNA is TGTGCCAGCAAAAGGAAGGGAGGGACGGGAAAACTGTTTTTT. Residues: CASKRKGGTGKLFF.

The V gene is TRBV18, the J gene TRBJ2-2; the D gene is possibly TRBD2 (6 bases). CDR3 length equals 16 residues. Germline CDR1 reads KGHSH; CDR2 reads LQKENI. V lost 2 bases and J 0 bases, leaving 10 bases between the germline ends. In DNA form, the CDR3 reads TGTGCCAGCTCACCAAATGGGGGGACGAACACCGGGGAGCTGTTTTTT. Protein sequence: CASSPNGGTNTGELFF.

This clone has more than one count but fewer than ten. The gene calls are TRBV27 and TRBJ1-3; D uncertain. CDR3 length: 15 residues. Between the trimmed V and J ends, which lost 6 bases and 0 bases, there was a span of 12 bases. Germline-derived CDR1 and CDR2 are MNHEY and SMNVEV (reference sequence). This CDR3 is CASSPHASSGNTIYF. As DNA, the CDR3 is TGTGCCAGCAGCCCCCACGCCAGCTCTGGAAACACCATATATTTT.

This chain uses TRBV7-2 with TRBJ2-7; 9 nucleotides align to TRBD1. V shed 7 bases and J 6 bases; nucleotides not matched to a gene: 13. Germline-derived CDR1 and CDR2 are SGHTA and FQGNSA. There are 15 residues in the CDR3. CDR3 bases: TGTGCCAGCACAAACCCTACCGGGACAGGGTCCGAGCAGTACTTC. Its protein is CASTNPTGTGSEQYF.

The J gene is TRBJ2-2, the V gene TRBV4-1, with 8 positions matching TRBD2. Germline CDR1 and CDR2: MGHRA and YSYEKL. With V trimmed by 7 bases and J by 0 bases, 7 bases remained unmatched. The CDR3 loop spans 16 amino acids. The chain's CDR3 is CASTHLSGANTGELFF. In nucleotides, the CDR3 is TGCGCCAGCACCCACCTTAGCGGGGCGAACACCGGGGAGCTGTTTTTT.

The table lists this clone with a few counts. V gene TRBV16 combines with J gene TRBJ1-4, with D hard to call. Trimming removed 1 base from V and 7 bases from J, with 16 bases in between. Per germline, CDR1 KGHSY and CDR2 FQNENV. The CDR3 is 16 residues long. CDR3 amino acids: CASSQFRGPESEKLFF. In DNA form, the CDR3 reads TGTGCCAGCAGCCAATTTCGAGGGCCGGAGAGTGAAAAACTGTTTTTT. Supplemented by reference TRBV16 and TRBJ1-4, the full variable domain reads GEEVAQTPKHLVRGEGQKAKLYCAPIKGHSYVFWYQQVLKNEFKFLISFQNENVFDETGMPKERFSAKCLPNSPCSLEIQATKLEDSAVYFCASSQFRGPESEKLFFGSGTQLSVL.